These 6 T cell receptor beta chains came from one sample sequenced in a study of identical twins. One entry per CDR3 protein, called by TCRdb with MiXCR from the 5' RACE reads. This sample has some 900,000 distinct CDR3 sequences, with around an eighth found just once. The data were also submitted as part of a second study, on yellow fever vaccine responses in identical twins.

Sequencing was performed on PBMCs. The receptors shown here come from a woman between 18 and 30 years old in good health.

The V call is TRBV11-2, the J call TRBJ2-5, with D possibly called TRBD1 or TRBD2 (7 bases each). Germline CDR1 SGHAT, CDR2 FQNNGV. The CDR3 has 18 amino acids. The ends were cut back, 5 bases at V and 2 bases at J, with 24 bases in the middle. The CDR3 nucleotides are TGTGCCAGCAGCCCACCGGTCGGAGCAGGGGGGGGGCAAGAGACCCAGTACTTC. Amino acids: CASSPPVGAGGGQETQYF.

This clonotype was seen a handful of times. V usage is TRBV11-3 and J usage is TRBJ1-1; tentative D call: TRBD1 (5 bases). Germline V gives CDR1 SGHNT, CDR2 YENEEA. Trimming pared 1 base from V and 4 bases from J, leaving 13 bases between. The CDR3 is made up of 15 amino acids. The chain's CDR3 is CASSLVPDRGTEAFF. In nucleotides, the CDR3 is TGTGCCAGCAGCTTAGTCCCTGACAGAGGCACTGAAGCTTTCTTT.

The rearrangement joins TRBV9 to TRBJ1-2; D might be TRBD1 (6 bases). The ends were cut back, 3 bases at V and 4 bases at J, with 10 bases in the middle. CDR3 size: 13 residues. Germline-derived CDR1 and CDR2 are SGDLS and YYNGEE. The CDR3 region has the DNA TGTGCCAGCAGCGCAGGGACAATCTATGGCTACACCTTC. Translated, it gives CASSAGTIYGYTF.

This clonotype came up a few times. J is TRBJ2-1 and V is TRBV27, with no clear D. CDR3 length equals 14 residues. The V gene's germline CDR1 is MNHEY and CDR2 SMNVEV (reference sequence). The V end lost 3 bases, the J end lost 2 bases, and 8 bases lay between the germline ends. The CDR3 bases are TGTGCCAGCAGTTTCCTTTACCCCTACAATGAGCAGTTCTTC. Translation gives CASSFLYPYNEQFF.

The chain combines TRBV6-1 with TRBJ2-5; 9 bases fit TRBD1. The trim removed 4 bases at V and 5 bases at J, leaving 11 bases unmatched. CDR3 size: 16 residues. The germline CDR1 and CDR2 sequences are MNHNS and SASEGT. The CDR3 DNA is TGTGCCAGCAGTGCCAGCGTGGGACAGGGAAGGGAGACCCAGTACTTC. This encodes CASSASVGQGRETQYF.

This clonotype came up many times. The rearrangement uses TRBV3-1 and TRBJ2-7, with a tentative D call TRBD2 (6 bases). V gave up 0 bases and J gave up 6 bases, with 15 bases separating them. Germline CDR1 is LGHDT and CDR2 is YNNKEL (reference sequence). CDR3 size: 15 residues. The CDR3 sequence: CASSQDRGGFSEQYF. DNA for the CDR3: TGTGCCAGCAGCCAAGATCGGGGAGGTTTCTCCGAGCAGTACTTC.